This T cell receptor (beta chain) emerged from a study of cytomegalovirus exposure and HLA in healthy donors. Whole-study results and caveats: Under in vitro conditions, a few CMV-associated chains were confirmed as specific for CMV antigens.

A word on this clone: Its antigen is not identified. Different DNA sequences within this sample yield the same CDR3.

V was cut by 8 bases and J by 0 bases, with 8 bases left in between. The CDR3 sequence is 13 residues long. Germline-derived CDR1 and CDR2 are MDHEN and SYDVKM. Both 60 Vbeta primers and 13 Jbeta primers went into the PCR. Data came from immunoSEQ multiplex PCR; TCRdb stores just in-frame clones and leaves some out. The sample includes about 170,000 clones, 80% of them seen just once. This sequence joins TRBV28 and TRBJ1-3; no clear D gene. Sequencing input: PBMCs. The sequence was collected from a man between 25 and 39 years old in good health and CMV-seropositive. Here the CDR3 DNA reads TGTGCCAGCTACAGTTTCTCTGGAAACACCATATATTTT. Translation: CASYSFSGNTIYF.